This T cell receptor (beta chain) was obtained from a study of cytomegalovirus exposure and HLA in healthy donors. Concerning this clone itself: Its specificity is unknown.

Looked up from germline, CDR1 is SQVTM and CDR2 is ANQGSEA. The CDR3 loop spans 13 amino acids. Primers included in the PCR were 60 Vbeta and 13 Jbeta primers. The table came from immunoSEQ multiplex PCR; TCRdb's copy has only in-frame clones and leaves some out. The table for this sample gives about 190,000 clones. Study observations and caveats: Most TCR sequences were seen very rarely across donors, but some public TCRs occurred in many. TCR beta sequences numbering 16,951 were associated with HLA alleles at 0.05 false discovery rate in a later analysis.

The sequenced material came from PBMCs. The receptor was isolated from a man aged 25-45 years in good health and CMV-seronegative. This chain uses TRBV29-1 with TRBJ2-5; D possibly corresponds to TRBD1 (6 bases). The end of the DNA fits TRBJ2-7 better, so the J call may be wrong. CDR3 sequence reads: CSVRTASSYEQYF. The CDR3 DNA reads TGCAGCGTTCGGACAGCGAGCTCCTACGAGCAGTACTTC.